This T cell receptor beta chain came from a study of graft-versus-host responses after intestinal transplantation. Turning to the study itself: Induction using anti-thymocyte globulin, followed by tacrolimus and steroids for roughly 3 years, was given to all recipients. General study points: There were GvH clones found in recipient marrow, and some of them appeared first in ileum or blood.

Remarks on this clone: Antigen specificity is unknown.

The V and J ends lost 7 bases and 5 bases respectively, with 11 bases between them. CDR3 size: 12 residues. Germline V CDR1 and CDR2: SNHLY, FYNNEI. Assay: immunoSEQ multiplex PCR; the TCRdb copy retains only in-frame clones and omits some. Of 78,000 or so clones listed, around 87% are singletons. The starting material was unstimulated CD8+ T cells sorted from spleen or lymph node cells, obtained before transplant. The chain has TRBV2 and TRBJ2-5; possible D gene TRBD1, 6 bases. The TCR comes from a human donor who was the organ donor for an intestinal transplant. As DNA, the CDR3 is TGTGCCAGCACCCTCCAGGGGGAGACCCAGTACTTC. This encodes CASTLQGETQYF.